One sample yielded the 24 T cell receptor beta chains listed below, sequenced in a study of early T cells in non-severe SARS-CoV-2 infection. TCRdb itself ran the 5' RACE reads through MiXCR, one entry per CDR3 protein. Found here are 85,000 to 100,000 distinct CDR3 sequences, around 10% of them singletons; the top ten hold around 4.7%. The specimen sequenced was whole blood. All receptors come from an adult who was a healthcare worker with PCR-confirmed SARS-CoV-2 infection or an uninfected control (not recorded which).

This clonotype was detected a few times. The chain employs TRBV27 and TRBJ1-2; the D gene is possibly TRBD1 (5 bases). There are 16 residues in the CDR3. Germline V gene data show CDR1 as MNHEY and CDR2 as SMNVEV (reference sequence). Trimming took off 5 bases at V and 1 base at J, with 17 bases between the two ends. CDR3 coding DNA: TGTGCCAGCAGTCCCAGTGGGGGGGAGTATAACTATGGCTACACCTTC. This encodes CASSPSGGEYNYGYTF.

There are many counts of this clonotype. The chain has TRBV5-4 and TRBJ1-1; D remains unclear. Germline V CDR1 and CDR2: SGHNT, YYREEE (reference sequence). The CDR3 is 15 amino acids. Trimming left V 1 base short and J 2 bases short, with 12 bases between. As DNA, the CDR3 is TGTGCCAGCAGCTTGAGCCAGACTCGAAACACTGAAGCTTTCTTT. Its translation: CASSLSQTRNTEAFF.

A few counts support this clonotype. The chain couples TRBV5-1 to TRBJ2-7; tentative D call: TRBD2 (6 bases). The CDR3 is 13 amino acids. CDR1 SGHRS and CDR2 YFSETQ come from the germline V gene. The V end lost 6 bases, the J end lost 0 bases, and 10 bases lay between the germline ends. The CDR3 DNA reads TGCGCCAGCACCGGACTAAGCTCCTACGAGCAGTACTTC. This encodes CASTGLSSYEQYF.

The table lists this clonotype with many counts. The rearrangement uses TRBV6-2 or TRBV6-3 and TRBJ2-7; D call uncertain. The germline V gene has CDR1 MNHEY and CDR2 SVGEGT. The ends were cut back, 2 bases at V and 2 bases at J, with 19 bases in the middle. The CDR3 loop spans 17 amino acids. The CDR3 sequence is CASSYHLVQMVAYEQYF. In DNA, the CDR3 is TGTGCCAGCAGTTACCACTTGGTCCAGATGGTCGCCTACGAGCAGTACTTC.

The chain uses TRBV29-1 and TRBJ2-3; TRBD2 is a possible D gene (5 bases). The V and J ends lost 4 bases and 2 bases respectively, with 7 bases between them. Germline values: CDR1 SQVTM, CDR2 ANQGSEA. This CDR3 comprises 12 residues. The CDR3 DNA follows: TGCAGCGTTGTCGGGGACACAGATACGCAGTATTTT. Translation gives CSVVGDTDTQYF.

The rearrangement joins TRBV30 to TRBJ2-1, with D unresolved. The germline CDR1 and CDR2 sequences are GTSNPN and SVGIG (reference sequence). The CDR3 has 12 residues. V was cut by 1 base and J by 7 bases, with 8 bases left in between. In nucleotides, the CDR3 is TGTGCCTGGAGTGGGCCTAAAAATGAGCAGTTCTTC. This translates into CAWSGPKNEQFF.

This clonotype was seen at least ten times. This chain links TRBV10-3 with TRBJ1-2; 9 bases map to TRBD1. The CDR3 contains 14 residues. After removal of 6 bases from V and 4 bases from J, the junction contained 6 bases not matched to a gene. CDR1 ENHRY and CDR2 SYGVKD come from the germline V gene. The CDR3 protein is CAIRPGTGIYGYTF. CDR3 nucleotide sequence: TGTGCCATCAGGCCCGGGACAGGGATCTATGGCTACACCTTC.

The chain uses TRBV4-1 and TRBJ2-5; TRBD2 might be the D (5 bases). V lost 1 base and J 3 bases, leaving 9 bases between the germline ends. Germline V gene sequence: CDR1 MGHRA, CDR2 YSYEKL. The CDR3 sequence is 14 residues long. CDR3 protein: CASSQARREETQYF. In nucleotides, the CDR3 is TGCGCCAGCAGCCAAGCTAGGCGGGAAGAGACCCAGTACTTC.

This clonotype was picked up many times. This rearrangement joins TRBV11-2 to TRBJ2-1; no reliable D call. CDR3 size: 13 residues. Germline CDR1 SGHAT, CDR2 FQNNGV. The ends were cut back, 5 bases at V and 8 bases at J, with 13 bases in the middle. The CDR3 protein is CASSKSRRDEQFF. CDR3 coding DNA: TGTGCCAGCAGCAAAAGTCGACGGGATGAGCAGTTCTTC.

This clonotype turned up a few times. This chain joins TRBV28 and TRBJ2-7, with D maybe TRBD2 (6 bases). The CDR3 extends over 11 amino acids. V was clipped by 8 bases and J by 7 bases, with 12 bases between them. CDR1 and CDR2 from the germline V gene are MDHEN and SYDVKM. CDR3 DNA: TGTGCCAGCTCAGGGAGCGGGGAGCAGTACTTC. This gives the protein CASSGSGEQYF.

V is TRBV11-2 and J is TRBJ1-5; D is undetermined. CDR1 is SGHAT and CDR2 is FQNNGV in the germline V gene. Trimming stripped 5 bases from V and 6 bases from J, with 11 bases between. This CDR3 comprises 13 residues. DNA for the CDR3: TGTGCCAGCAGCCGGTTAGCGAGTCAGCCCCAGCATTTT. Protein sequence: CASSRLASQPQHF. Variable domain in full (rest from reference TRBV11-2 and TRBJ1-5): EAGVAQSPRYKIIEKRQSVAFWCNPISGHATLYWYQQILGQGPKLLIQFQNNGVVDDSQLPKDRFSAERLKGVDSTLKIQPAKLEDSAVYLCASSRLASQPQHFGDGTRLSIL.

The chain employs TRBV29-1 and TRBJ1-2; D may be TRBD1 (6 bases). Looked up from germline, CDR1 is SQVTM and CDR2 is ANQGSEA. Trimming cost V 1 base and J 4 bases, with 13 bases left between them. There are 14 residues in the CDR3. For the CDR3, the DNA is TGCAGCGTTGAAGGCAGGGGCCGTTCCTATGGCTACACCTTC. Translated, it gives CSVEGRGRSYGYTF.

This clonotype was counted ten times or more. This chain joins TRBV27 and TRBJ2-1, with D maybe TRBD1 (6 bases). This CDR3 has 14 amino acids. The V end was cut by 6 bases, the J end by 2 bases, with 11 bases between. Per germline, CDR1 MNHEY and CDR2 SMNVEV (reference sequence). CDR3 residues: CASRFGQTYNEQFF. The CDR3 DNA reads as TGTGCCAGCAGATTCGGACAGACCTACAATGAGCAGTTCTTC.

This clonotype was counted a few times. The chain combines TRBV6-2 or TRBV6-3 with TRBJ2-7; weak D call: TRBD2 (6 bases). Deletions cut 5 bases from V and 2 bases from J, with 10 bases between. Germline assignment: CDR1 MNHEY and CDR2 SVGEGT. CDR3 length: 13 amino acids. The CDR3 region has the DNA TGTGCCAGCAGTGCGACTAGACCCTACGAGCAGTACTTC. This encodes CASSATRPYEQYF.

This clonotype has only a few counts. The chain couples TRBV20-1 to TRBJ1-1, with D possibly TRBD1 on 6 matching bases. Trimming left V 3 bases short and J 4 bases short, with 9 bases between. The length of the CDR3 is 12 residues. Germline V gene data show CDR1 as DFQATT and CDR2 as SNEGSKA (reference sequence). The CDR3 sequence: CSARAGATEAFF. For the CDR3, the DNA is TGCAGTGCTAGGGCAGGGGCCACTGAAGCTTTCTTT.

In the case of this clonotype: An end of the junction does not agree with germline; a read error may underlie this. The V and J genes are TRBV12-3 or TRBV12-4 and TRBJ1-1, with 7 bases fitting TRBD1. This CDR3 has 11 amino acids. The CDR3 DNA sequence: TGTGCCAGCACCCCAGGGACAGCATATTCCTTT. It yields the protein CASTPGTAYSF.

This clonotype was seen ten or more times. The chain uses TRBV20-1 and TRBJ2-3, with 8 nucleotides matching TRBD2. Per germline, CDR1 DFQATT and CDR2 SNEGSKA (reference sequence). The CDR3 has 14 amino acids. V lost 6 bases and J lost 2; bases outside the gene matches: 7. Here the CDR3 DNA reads TGCAGTGCCCCCTGGCGGGAGGCCACAGATACGCAGTATTTT. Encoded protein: CSAPWREATDTQYF.

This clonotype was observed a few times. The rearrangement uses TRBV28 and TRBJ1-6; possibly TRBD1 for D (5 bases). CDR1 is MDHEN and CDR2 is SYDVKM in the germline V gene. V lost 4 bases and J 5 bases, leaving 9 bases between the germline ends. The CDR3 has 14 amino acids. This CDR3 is CASSSQVNNSPLHF. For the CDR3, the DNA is TGTGCCAGCAGTTCACAGGTTAATAATTCACCCCTCCACTTT.

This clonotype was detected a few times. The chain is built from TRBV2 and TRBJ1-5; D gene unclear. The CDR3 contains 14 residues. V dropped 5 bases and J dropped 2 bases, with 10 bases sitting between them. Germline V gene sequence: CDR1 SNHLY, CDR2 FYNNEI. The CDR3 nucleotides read TGTGCCAGCAGTAAAGAGGGTGGCAATCAGCCCCAGCATTTT. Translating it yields CASSKEGGNQPQHF.

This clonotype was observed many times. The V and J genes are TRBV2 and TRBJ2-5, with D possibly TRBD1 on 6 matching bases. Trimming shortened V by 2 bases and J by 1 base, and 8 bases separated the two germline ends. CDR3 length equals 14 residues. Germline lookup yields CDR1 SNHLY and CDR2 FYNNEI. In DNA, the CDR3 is TGTGCCAGCAGTGAATGGGACACCCAAGAGACCCAGTACTTC. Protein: CASSEWDTQETQYF.

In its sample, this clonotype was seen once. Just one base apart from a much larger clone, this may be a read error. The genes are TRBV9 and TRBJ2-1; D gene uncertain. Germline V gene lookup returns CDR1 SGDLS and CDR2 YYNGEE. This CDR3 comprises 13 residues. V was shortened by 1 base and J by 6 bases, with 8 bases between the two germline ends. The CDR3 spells CASSVQFRNEQFF. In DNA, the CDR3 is TGTGCCAGCAGCGTACAGTTCCGCAATGAGCAGTTCTTC.

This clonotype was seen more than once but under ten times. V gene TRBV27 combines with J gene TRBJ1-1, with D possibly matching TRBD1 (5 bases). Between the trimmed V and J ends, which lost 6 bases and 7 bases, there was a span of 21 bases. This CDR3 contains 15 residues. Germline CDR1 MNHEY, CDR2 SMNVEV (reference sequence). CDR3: CASSPGSGGYGEAFF. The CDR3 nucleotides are TGTGCCAGCAGCCCTGGTTCGGGGGGATACGGTGAAGCTTTCTTT.

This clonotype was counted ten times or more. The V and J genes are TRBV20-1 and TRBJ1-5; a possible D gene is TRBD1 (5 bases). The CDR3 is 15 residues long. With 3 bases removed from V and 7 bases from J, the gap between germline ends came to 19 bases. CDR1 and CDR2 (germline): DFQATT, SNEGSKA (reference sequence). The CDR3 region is CSARVPPGIGQPQHF. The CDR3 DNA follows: TGCAGTGCTAGGGTCCCTCCAGGGATCGGGCAGCCCCAGCATTTT.

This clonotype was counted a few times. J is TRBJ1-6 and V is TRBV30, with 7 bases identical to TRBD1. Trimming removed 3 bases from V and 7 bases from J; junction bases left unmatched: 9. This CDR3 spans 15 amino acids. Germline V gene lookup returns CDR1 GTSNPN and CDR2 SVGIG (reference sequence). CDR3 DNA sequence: TGTGCCTGGAGCTCCACAGGGGAGGGGAATTCACCCCTCCACTTT. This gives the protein CAWSSTGEGNSPLHF.